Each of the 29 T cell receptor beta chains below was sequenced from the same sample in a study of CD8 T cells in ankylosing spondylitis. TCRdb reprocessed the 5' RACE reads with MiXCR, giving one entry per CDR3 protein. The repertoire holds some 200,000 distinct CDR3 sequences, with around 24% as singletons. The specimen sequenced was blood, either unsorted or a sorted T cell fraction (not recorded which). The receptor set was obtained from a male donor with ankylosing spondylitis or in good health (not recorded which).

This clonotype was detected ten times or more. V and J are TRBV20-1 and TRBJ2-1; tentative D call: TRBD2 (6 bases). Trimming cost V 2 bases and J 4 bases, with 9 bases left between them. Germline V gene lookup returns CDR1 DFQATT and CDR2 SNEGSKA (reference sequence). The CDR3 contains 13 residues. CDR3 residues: CSARFGGYNEQFF. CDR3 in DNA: TGCAGTGCTAGATTTGGGGGGTACAATGAGCAGTTCTTC.

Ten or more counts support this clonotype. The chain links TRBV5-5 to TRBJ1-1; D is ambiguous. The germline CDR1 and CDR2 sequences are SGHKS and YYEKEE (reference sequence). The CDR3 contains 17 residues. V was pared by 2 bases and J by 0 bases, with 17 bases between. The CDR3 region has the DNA TGTGCCAGCAGCTTAGAGGTTCGGGCGGATATGAACACTGAAGCTTTCTTT. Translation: CASSLEVRADMNTEAFF.

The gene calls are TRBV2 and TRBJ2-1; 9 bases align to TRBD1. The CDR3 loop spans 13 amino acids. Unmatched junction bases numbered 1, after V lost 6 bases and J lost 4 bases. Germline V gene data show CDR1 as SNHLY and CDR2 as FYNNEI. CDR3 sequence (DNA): TGTGCCAGCAGGGGGACAGGGTACAATGAGCAGTTCTTC. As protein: CASRGTGYNEQFF. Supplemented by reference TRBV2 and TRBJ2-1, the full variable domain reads EPEVTQTPSHQVTQMGQEVILRCVPISNHLYFYWYRQILGQKVEFLVSFYNNEISEKSEIFDDQFSVERPDGSNFTLKIRSTKLEDSAMYFCASRGTGYNEQFFGPGTRLTVL.

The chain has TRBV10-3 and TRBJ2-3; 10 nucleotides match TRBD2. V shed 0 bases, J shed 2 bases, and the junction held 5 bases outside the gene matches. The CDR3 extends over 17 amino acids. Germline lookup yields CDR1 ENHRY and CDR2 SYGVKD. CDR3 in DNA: TGTGCCATCAGTGAGTCCGGACTAGCGGACTACACAGATACGCAGTATTTT. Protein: CAISESGLADYTDTQYF.

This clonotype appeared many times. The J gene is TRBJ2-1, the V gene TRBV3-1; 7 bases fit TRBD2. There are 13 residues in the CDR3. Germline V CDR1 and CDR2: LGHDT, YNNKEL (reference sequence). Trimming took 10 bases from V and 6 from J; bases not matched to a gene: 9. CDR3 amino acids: CATADWGGNEQFF. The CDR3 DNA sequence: TGTGCCACCGCGGACTGGGGGGGCAATGAGCAGTTCTTC.

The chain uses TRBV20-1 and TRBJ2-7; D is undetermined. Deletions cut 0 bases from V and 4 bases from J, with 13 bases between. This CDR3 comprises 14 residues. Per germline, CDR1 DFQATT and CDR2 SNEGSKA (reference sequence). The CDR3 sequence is CSARDPRRGYEQYF. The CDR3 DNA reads TGCAGTGCTAGAGATCCCCGTCGCGGATACGAGCAGTACTTC.

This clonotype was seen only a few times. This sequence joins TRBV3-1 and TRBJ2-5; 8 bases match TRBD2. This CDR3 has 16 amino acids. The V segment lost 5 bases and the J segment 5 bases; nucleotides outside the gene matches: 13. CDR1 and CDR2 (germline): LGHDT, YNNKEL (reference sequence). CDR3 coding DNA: TGTGCCAGCAGCAGCCCCCTAACGGGAGGGGTGGAGACCCAGTACTTC. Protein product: CASSSPLTGGVETQYF.

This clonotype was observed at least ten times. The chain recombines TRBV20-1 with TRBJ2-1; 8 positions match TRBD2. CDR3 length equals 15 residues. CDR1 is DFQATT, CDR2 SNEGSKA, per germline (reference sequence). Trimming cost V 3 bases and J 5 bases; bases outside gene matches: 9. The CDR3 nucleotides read TGCAGTGCTAGTTCCTCGGGACTAGGCAACAATGAGCAGTTCTTC. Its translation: CSASSSGLGNNEQFF.

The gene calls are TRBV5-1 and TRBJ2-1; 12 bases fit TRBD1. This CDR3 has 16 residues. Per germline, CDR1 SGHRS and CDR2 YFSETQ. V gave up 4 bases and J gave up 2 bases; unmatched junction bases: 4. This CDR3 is CASSTGTGGPYNEQFF. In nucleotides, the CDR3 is TGCGCCAGCAGCACAGGGACAGGGGGCCCCTACAATGAGCAGTTCTTC.

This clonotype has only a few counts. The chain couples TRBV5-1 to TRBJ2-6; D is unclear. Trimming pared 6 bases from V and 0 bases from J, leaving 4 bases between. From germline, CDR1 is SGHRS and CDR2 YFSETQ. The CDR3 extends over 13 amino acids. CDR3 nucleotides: TGCGCCAGCAACCCCTCTGGGGCCAACGTCCTGACTTTC. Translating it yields CASNPSGANVLTF.

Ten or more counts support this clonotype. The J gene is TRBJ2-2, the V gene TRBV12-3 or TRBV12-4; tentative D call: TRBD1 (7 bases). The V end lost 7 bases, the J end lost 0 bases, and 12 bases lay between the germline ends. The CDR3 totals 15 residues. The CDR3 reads CASTGGTANTGELFF. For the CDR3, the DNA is TGTGCCAGCACCGGAGGGACAGCGAACACCGGGGAGCTGTTTTTT.

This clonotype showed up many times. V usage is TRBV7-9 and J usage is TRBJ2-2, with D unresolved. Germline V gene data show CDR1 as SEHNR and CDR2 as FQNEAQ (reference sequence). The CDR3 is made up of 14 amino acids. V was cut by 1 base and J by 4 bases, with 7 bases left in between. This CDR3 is CASSLDVSTGELFF. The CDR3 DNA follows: TGTGCCAGCAGCTTAGACGTGAGCACCGGGGAGCTGTTTTTT.

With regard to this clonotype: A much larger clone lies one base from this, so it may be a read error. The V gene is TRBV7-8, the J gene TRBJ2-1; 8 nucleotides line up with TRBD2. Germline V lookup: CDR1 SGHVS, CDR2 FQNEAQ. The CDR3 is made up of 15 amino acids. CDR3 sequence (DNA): TGTGCCAGCAACTTAAGAGCGGGAGCCTACAATGAGCAGTTCTTC. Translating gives CASNLRAGAYNEQFF.

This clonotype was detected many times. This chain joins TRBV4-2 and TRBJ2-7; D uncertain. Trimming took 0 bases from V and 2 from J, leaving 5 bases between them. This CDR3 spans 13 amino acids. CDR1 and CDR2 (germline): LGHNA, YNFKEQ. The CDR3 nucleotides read TGTGCCAGCAGCCAAGAACGGGCCTACGAGCAGTACTTC. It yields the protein CASSQERAYEQYF.

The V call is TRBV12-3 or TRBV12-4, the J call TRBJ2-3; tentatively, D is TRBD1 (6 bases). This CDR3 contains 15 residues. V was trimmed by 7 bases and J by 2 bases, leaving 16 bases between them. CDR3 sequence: CASNPGQYTTDTQYF. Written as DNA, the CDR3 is TGTGCCAGCAACCCTGGACAGTACACCACAGATACGCAGTATTTT.

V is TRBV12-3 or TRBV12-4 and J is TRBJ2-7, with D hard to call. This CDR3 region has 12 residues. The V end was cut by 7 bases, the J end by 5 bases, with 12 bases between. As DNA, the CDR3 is TGTGCCAGCACTACTGGATGGGACGAGCAGTACTTC. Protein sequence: CASTTGWDEQYF.

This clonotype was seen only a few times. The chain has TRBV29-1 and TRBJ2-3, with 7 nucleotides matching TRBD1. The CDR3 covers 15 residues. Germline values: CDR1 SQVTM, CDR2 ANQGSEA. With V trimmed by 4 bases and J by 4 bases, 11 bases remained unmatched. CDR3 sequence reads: CSVVHPLGGPDTQYF. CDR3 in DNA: TGCAGCGTTGTACATCCTTTAGGGGGCCCAGATACGCAGTATTTT.

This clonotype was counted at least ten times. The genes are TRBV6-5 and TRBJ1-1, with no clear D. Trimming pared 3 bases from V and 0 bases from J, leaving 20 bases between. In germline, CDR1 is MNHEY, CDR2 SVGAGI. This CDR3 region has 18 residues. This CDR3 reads CASSYVRAMEGMNTEAFF. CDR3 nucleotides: TGTGCCAGCAGTTATGTCCGGGCGATGGAGGGTATGAACACTGAAGCTTTCTTT.

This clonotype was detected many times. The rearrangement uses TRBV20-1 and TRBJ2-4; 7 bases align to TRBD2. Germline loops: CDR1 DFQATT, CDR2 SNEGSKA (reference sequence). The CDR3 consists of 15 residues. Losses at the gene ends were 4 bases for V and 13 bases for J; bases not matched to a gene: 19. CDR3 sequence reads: CSATATSDRLARQYF. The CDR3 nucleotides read TGCAGTGCTACCGCGACCTCCGACAGACTAGCCAGACAGTACTTC.

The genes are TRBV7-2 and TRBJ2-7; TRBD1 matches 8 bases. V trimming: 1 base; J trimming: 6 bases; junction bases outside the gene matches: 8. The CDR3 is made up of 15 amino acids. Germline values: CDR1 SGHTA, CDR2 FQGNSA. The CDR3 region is CASSLEDRARSEQYF. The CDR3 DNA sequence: TGTGCCAGCAGCTTAGAGGACAGGGCGAGGAGCGAGCAGTACTTC.

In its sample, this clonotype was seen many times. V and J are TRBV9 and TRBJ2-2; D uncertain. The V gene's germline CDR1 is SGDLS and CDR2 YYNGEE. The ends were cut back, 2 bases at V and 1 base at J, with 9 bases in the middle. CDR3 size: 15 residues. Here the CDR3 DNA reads TGTGCCAGCAGCGTGGCGAGCCTGAACACCGGGGAGCTGTTTTTT. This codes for CASSVASLNTGELFF.

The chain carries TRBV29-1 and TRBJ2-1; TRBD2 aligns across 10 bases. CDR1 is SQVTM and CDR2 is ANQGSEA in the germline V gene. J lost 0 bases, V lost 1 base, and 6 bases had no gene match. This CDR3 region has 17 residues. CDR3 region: CSVEVALAGASYNEQFF. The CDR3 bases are TGCAGCGTTGAAGTTGCGCTAGCGGGAGCCTCCTACAATGAGCAGTTCTTC.

CDR3 sequence (DNA): TGTGCCAGCAGCTTAAGGGCGGGAGCGACCGAGCAGTTCTTC. Its translation is CASSLRAGATEQFF. The chain links TRBV7-3 to TRBJ2-1, with TRBD2 identical over 7 bases. The CDR3 consists of 14 residues. CDR1 SGHTA and CDR2 FQGTGA come from the germline V gene. V lost 1 base, J lost 10 bases, and 7 bases stayed unmatched.

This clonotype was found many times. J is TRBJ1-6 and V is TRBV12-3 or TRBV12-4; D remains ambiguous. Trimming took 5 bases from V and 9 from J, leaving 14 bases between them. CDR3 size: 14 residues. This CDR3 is CASSPSSWVSPLHF. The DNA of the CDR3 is TGTGCCAGCAGTCCGTCGAGTTGGGTTTCACCCCTCCACTTT.

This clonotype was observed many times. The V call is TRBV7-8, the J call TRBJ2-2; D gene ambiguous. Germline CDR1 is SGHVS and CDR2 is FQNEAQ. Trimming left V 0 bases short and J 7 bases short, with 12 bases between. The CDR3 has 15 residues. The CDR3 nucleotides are TGTGCCAGCAGCTTAGCGCTTCTGGGGAACGGGGAGCTGTTTTTT. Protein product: CASSLALLGNGELFF. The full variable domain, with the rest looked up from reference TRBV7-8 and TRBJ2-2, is GAGVSQSPRYKVAKRGQDVALRCDPISGHVSLFWYQQALGQGPEFLTYFQNEAQLDKSGLPSDRFFAERPEGSVSTLKIQRTQQEDSAVYLCASSLALLGNGELFFGEGSRLTVL.

For the CDR3, the DNA is TGCAGCGTTGATAGCGCGGGGGGATTAGGCCAGTACTTC. It yields the protein CSVDSAGGLGQYF. This rearrangement joins TRBV29-1 to TRBJ2-5; TRBD2 aligns across 8 bases. The CDR3 is made up of 13 amino acids. The germline V gene has CDR1 SQVTM and CDR2 ANQGSEA. The J segment lost 10 bases and the V segment lost 3 bases, leaving 10 bases of the junction unmatched.

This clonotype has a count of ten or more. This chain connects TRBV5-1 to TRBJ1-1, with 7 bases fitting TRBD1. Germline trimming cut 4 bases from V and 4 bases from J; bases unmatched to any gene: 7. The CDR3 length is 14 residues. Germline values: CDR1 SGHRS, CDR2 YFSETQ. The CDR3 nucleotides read TGCGCCAGCAGCATAGGGGGCCGGGGCACTGAAGCTTTCTTT. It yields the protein CASSIGGRGTEAFF.

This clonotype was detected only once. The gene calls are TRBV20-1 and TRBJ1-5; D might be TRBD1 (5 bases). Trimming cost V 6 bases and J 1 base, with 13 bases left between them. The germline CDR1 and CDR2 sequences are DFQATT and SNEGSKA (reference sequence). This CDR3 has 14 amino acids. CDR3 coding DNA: TGCAGTGCGCCATACGGGGCAAGCAATCAGCCCCAGCATTTT. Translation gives CSAPYGASNQPQHF.

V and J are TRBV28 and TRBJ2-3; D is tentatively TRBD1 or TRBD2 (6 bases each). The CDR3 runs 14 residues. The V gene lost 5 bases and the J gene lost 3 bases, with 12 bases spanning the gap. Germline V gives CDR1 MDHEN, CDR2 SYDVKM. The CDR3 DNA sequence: TGTGCCAGCAGTGTAGGAGGGGGGACAGATACGCAGTATTTT. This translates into CASSVGGGTDTQYF.